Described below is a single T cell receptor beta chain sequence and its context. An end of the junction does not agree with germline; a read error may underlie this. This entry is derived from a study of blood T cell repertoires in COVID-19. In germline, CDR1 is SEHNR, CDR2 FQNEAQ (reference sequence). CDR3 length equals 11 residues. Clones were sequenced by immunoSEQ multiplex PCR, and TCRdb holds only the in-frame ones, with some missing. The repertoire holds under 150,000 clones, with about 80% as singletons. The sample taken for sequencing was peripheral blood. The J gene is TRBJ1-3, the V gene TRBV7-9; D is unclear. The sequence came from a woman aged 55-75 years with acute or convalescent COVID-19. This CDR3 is CAWGVGNTIYF. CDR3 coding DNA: TGCGCCTGGGGAGTCGGAAACACCATATATTTT.